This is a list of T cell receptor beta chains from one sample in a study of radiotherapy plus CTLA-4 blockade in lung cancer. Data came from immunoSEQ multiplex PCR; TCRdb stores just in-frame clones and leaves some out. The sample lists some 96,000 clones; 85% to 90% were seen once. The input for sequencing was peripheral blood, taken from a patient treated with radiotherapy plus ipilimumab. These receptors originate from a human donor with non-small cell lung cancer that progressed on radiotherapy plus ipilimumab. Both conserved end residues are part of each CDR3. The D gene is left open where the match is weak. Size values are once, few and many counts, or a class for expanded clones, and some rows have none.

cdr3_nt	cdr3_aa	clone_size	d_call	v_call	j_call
TGTGCCAGCACCCTCCTGCGGAGCGGGGTTCCCCCTGGCACAGATACGCAGTATTTT	CASTLLRSGVPPGTDTQYF	NA	TRBD2	TRBV27	TRBJ2-3
TGCGCCAGCAGCCCCAGGGCGCAAACAACCTACGAGCAGTACTTC	CASSPRAQTTYEQYF	NA	NA	TRBV5-1	TRBJ2-7
TGCGCCAGCAGCACCCTTGCGGGAGGTACCCCCTACGAGCAGTACTTC	CASSTLAGGTPYEQYF	NA	TRBD2	TRBV5-1	TRBJ2-7
TGTGCCAGCAGCCTCCCAGCGGGAACCTACAATGAGCAGTTCTTC	CASSLPAGTYNEQFF	NA	TRBD2	TRBV11-2	TRBJ2-1
TGTGCCAGCAGCTTGGGGGTGGCGGGAGGTGGAAATGAGCAGTTCTTC	CASSLGVAGGGNEQFF	NA	TRBD2	TRBV5-4	TRBJ2-1
TGCGCCAGCAGCTTGGCGGTAGAGCAGAGCACAGATACGCAGTATTTT	CASSLAVEQSTDTQYF	NA	NA	TRBV5-1	TRBJ2-3
TGTGCCAGCAGCTTAACGAGCGGGAGGGCCAGCGGTGAGCAGTTCTTC	CASSLTSGRASGEQFF	once	TRBD2	TRBV11-1	TRBJ2-1
TGTGCCAGCAGTTCTTTCCGGAGCTCCTACGAGCAGTACTTC	CASSSFRSSYEQYF	NA	NA	TRBV6-5	TRBJ2-7
TGTGCCTCCAGTCTGGGGAACACTGAAGCTTTCTTT	CASSLGNTEAFF	NA	NA	TRBV10-3	TRBJ1-1
TGCAGCGTTGGAGGCAGGCGAGGCACAGATACGCAGTATTTT	CSVGGRRGTDTQYF	NA	NA	TRBV29-1	TRBJ2-3
TGTGCCAGCAGTCCAAGTCTTGGGGTTGAGCAGTTCTTC	CASSPSLGVEQFF	NA	NA	TRBV2	TRBJ2-1